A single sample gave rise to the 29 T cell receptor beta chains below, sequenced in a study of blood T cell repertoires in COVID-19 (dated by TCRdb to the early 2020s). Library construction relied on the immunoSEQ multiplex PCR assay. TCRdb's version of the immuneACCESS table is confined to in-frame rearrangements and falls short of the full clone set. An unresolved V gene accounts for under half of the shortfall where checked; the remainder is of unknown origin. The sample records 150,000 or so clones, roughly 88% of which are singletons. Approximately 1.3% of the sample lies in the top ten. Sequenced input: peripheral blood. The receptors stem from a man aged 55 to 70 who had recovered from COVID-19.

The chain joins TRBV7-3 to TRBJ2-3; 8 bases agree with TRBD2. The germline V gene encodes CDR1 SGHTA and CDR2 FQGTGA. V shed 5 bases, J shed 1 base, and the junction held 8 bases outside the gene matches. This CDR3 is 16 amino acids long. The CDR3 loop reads CASSPPWRGGTDTQYF. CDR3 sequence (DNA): TGTGCCAGCAGCCCTCCCTGGCGGGGGGGCACAGATACGCAGTATTTT. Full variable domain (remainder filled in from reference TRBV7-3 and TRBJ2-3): GAGVSQTPSNKVTEKGKYVELRCDPISGHTALYWYRQSLGQGPEFLIYFQGTGAADDSGLPNDRFFAVRPEGSVSTLKIQRTERGDSAVYLCASSPPWRGGTDTQYFGPGTRLTVL.

The CDR3 DNA follows: TGCAGTGCTAGTGAGCGGACAGGGAAGGATTCACCCCTCCACTTT. Encoded protein: CSASERTGKDSPLHF. The J gene is TRBJ1-6, the V gene TRBV20-1, with 8 bases aligning to TRBD1. Trimming at V came to 3 bases and at J to 8 bases, leaving 9 bases not matched to a gene. CDR3 length: 15 residues. Germline values: CDR1 DFQATT, CDR2 SNEGSKA (reference sequence).

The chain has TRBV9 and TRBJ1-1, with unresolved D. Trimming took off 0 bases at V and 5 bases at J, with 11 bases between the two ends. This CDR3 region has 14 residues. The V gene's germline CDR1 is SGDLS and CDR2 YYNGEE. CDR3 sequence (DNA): TGTGCCAGCAGCGTAGTCAACAGAGGGACTGAAGCTTTCTTT. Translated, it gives CASSVVNRGTEAFF.

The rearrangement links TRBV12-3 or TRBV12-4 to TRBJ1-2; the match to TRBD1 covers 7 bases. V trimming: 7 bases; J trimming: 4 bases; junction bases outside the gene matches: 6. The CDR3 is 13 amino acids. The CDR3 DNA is TGTGCCAGCACCCTGACAGGGATCTATGGCTACACCTTC. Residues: CASTLTGIYGYTF.

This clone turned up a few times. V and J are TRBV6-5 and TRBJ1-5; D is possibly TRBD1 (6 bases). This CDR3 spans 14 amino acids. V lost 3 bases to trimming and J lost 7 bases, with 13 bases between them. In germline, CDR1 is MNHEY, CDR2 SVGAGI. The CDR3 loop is CASSYTGIGQPQHF. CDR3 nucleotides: TGTGCCAGCAGTTATACAGGGATTGGGCAGCCCCAGCATTTT.

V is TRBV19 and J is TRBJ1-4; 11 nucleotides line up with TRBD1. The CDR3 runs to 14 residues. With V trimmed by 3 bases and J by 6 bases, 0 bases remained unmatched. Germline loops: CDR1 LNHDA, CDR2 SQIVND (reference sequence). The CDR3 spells CASSMGQGDEKLFF. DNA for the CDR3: TGTGCCAGTAGTATGGGACAGGGGGATGAAAAACTGTTTTTT.

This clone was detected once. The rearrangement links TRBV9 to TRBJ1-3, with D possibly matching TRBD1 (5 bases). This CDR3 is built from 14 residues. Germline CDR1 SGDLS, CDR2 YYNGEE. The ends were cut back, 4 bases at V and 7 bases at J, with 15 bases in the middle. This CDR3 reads CASSPQSGFNTIYF. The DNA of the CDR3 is TGTGCCAGCAGCCCCCAATCAGGGTTTAACACCATATATTTT.

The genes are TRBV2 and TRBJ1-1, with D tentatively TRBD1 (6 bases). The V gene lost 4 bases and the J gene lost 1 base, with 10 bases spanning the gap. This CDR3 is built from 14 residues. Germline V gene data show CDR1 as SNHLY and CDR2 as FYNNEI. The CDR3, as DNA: TGTGCCAGCAGTGGATACAGGGCGAACACTGAAGCTTTCTTT. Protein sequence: CASSGYRANTEAFF.

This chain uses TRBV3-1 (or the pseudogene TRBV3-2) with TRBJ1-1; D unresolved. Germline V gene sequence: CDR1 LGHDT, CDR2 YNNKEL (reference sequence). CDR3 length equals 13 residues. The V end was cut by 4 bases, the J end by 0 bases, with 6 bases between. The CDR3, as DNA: TGTGCCAGCAGCCCTTCAGTGAACACTGAAGCTTTCTTT. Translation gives CASSPSVNTEAFF.

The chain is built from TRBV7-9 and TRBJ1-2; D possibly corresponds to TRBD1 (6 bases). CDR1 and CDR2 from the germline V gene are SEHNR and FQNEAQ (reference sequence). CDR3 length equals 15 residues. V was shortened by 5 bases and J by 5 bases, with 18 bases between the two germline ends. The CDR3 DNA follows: TGTGCCAGCAGCCTGCCGGGGGGCGCGGGATATGGCTACACCTTC. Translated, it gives CASSLPGGAGYGYTF.

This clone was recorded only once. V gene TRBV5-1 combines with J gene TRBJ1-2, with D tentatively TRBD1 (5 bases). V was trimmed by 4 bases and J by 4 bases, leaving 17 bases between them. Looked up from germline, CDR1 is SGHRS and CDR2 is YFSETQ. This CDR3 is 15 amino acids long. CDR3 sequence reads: CASSPTGEGTYGYTF. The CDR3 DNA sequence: TGCGCCAGCAGCCCGACCGGGGAGGGGACCTATGGCTACACCTTC. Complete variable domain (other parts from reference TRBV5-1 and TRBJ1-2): KAGVTQTPRYLIKTRGQQVTLSCSPISGHRSVSWYQQTPGQGLQFLFEYFSETQRNKGNFPGRFSGRQFSNSRSEMNVSTLELGDSALYLCASSPTGEGTYGYTFGSGTRLTVV.

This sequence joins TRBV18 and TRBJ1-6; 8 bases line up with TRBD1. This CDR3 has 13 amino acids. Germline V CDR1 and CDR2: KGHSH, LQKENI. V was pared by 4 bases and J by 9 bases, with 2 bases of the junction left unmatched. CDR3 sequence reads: CASSLGQGSPLHF. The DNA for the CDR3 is TGTGCCAGCTCACTCGGACAGGGTTCACCCCTCCACTTT.

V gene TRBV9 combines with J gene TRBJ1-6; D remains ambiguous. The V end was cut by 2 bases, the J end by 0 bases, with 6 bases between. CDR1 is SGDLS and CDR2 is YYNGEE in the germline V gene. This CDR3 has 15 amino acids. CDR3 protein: CASSVSSSYNSPLHF. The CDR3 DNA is TGTGCCAGCAGCGTTTCGAGCTCCTATAATTCACCCCTCCACTTT.

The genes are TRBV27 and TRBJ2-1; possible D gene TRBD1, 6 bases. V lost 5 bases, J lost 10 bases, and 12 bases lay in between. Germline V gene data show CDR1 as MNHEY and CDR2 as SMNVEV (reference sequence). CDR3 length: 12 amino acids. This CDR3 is CASSLQGWEQFF. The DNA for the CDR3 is TGTGCCAGCAGTCTACAGGGTTGGGAGCAGTTCTTC.

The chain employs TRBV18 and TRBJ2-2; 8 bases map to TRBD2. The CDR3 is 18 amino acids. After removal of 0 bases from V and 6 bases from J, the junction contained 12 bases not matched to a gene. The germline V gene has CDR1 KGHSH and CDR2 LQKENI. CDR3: CASSPPGLGTNKAGELFF. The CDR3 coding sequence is TGTGCCAGCTCACCACCGGGACTAGGGACGAATAAGGCCGGGGAGCTGTTTTTT.

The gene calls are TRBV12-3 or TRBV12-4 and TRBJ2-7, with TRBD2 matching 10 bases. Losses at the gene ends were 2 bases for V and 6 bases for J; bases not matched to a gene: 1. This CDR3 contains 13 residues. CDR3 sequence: CASSLTSGVEQYF. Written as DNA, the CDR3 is TGTGCCAGCAGTTTAACTAGCGGGGTCGAGCAGTACTTC.

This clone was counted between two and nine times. As DNA, the CDR3 is TGTGCCAGCAGTCCGTTGAGGGGGGGGAACTATGGCTACACCTTC. This codes for CASSPLRGGNYGYTF. This chain joins TRBV6-5 and TRBJ1-2, with a tentative D call TRBD1 (6 bases). V lost 5 bases, J lost 2 bases, and 15 bases lay in between. CDR1 MNHEY and CDR2 SVGAGI come from the germline V gene. The CDR3 totals 15 residues.

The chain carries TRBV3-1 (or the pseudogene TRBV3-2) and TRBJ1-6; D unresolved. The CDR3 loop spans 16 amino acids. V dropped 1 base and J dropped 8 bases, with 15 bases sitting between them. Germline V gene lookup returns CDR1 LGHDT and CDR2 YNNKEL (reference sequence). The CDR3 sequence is CASSQGSAPGYSPLHF. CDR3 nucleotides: TGTGCCAGCAGCCAAGGATCGGCCCCCGGGTATTCACCCCTCCACTTT.

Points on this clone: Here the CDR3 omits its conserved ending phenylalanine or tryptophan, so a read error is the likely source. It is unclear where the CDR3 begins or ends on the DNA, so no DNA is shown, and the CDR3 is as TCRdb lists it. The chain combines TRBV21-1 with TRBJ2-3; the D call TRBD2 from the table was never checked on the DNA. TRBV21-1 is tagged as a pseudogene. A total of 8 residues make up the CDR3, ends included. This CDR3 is CASSPWRV.

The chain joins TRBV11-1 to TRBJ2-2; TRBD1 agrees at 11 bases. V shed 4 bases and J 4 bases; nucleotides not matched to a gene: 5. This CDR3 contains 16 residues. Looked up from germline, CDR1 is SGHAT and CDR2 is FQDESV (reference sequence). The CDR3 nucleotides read TGTGCCAGCAGCTCTGGACAGGGGGCGCCCACCGGGGAGCTGTTTTTT. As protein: CASSSGQGAPTGELFF. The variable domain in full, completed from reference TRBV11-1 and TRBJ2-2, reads EAEVAQSPRYKITEKSQAVAFWCDPISGHATLYWYRQILGQGPELLVQFQDESVVDDSQLPKDRFSAERLKGVDSTLKIQPAELGDSAMYLCASSSGQGAPTGELFFGEGSRLTVL.

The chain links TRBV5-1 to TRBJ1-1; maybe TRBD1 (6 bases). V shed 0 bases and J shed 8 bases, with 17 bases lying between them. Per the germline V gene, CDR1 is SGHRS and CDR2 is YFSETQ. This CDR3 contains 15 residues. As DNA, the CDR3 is TGCGCCAGCAGCTTGGCCTTGGGGGCGAAGCTAGAAGCTTTCTTT. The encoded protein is CASSLALGAKLEAFF. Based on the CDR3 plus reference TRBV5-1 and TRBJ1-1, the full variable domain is KAGVTQTPRYLIKTRGQQVTLSCSPISGHRSVSWYQQTPGQGLQFLFEYFSETQRNKGNFPGRFSGRQFSNSRSEMNVSTLELGDSALYLCASSLALGAKLEAFFGQGTRLTVV.

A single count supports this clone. The CDR3 reads CASSPSSGTVGEQYF. Written as DNA, the CDR3 is TGTGCCAGCAGTCCCTCATCAGGGACTGTCGGCGAGCAGTACTTC. V is TRBV6-6 and J is TRBJ2-7; D is possibly TRBD2 (6 bases). There are 15 residues in the CDR3. Trimming pared 5 bases from V and 6 bases from J, leaving 20 bases between. The V gene's germline CDR1 is MNHNY and CDR2 SVGAGI (reference sequence).

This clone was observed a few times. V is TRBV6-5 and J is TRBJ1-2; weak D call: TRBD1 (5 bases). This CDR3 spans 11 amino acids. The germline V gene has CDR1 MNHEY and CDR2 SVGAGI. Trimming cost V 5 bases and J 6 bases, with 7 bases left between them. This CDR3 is CASSTRDGYTF. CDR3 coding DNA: TGTGCCAGCAGTACCAGGGATGGCTACACCTTC.

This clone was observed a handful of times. In DNA, the CDR3 is TGTGCCAGCAGCTTTCCGCAGGTTAGCTCTGGGGCCAACGTCCTGACTTTC. This gives the protein CASSFPQVSSGANVLTF. The J gene is TRBJ2-6, the V gene TRBV5-4; the D is unclear. The CDR3 contains 17 residues. The V and J ends lost 2 bases and 0 bases respectively, with 12 bases between them. Germline V gene data show CDR1 as SGHNT and CDR2 as YYREEE (reference sequence).

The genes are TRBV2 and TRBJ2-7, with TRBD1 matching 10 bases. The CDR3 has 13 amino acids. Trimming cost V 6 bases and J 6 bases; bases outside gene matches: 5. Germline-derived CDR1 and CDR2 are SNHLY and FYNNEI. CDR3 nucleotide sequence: TGTGCCAGCAGGGGGACAGGGGACGGCGAGCAGTACTTC. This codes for CASRGTGDGEQYF.

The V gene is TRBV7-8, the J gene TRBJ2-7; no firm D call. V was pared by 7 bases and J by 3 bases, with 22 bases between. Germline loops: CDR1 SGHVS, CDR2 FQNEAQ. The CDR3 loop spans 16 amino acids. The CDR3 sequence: CASTHGGPTMDYEQYF. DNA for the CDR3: TGTGCCAGCACCCACGGCGGCCCTACCATGGACTACGAGCAGTACTTC.

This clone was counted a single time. The CDR3 loop reads CASSQDTRGAINEQFF. CDR3 sequence (DNA): TGTGCCAGCAGCCAAGATACTCGGGGGGCCATCAATGAGCAGTTCTTC. The V gene is TRBV4-2, the J gene TRBJ2-1; the D gene is possibly TRBD2 (7 bases). The CDR3 contains 16 residues. V lost 0 bases, J lost 6 bases, and 15 bases lay in between. Germline CDR1 is LGHNA and CDR2 is YNFKEQ.

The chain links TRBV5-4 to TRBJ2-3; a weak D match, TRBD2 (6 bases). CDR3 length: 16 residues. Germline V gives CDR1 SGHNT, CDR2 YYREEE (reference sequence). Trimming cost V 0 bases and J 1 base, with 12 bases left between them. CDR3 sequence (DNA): TGTGCCAGCAGCTTGGACTCGGGGGTGCGCACAGATACGCAGTATTTT. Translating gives CASSLDSGVRTDTQYF.

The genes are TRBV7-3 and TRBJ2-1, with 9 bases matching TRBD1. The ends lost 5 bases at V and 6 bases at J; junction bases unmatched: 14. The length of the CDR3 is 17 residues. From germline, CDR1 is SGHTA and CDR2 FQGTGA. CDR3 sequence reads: CASSPNPGTGRVNEQFF. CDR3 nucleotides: TGTGCCAGCAGCCCCAACCCCGGGACAGGGAGAGTCAATGAGCAGTTCTTC.